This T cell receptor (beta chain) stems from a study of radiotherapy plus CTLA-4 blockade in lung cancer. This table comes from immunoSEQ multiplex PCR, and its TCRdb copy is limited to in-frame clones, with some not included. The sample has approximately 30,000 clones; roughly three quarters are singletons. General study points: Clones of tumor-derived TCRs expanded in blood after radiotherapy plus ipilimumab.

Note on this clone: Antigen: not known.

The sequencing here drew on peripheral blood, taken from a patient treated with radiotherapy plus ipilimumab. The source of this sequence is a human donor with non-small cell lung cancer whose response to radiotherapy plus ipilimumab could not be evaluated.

The CDR3 DNA follows: TGTGCCAGCAGCCCTGGGGGGGCTAGGAACGAGCAGTACTTC. It translates to CASSPGGARNEQYF. V and J are TRBV6-6 and TRBJ2-7; maybe TRBD2 (7 bases). In germline, CDR1 is MNHNY, CDR2 SVGAGI (reference sequence). Trimming took off 6 bases at V and 5 bases at J, with 17 bases between the two ends. The CDR3 is 14 residues long.